One and the same sample provided the 9 T cell receptor beta chains below, sequenced in a study of blood T cell repertoires in COVID-19. Clones were sequenced by immunoSEQ multiplex PCR, and TCRdb holds only the in-frame ones, with some missing. The sample carries about 160,000 clones, more than 75% recorded once. Sequencing was performed on peripheral blood. The receptors were sampled from an elderly man with acute or convalescent COVID-19.

This chain's CDR3 is CATSRDLTGGNEQFF. The CDR3 nucleotides read TGTGCCACCAGCAGAGATTTAACAGGGGGCAATGAGCAGTTCTTC. The chain couples TRBV15 to TRBJ2-1, with TRBD1 identical over 8 bases. After removal of 0 bases from V and 6 bases from J, the junction contained 4 bases not matched to a gene. CDR3 length: 15 residues. Looked up from germline, CDR1 is LNHNV and CDR2 is YYDKDF (reference sequence).

This rearrangement joins TRBV27 to TRBJ2-1; D may be TRBD1 (5 bases). The CDR3 spans 15 residues. Germline loops: CDR1 MNHEY, CDR2 SMNVEV (reference sequence). V lost 5 bases and J 2 bases, leaving 13 bases between the germline ends. This CDR3 reads CASSVYRGAYNEQFF. The CDR3 coding sequence is TGTGCCAGCAGTGTCTATAGGGGCGCCTACAATGAGCAGTTCTTC.

The chain carries TRBV30 and TRBJ1-3; D is undetermined. This CDR3 has 11 residues. V was shortened by 1 base and J by 8 bases, with 6 bases between the two germline ends. From germline, CDR1 is GTSNPN and CDR2 SVGIG (reference sequence). CDR3 region: CAWSGRDTIYF. In DNA form, the CDR3 reads TGTGCCTGGAGTGGGCGGGACACCATATATTTT. Full variable domain (outside the CDR3, taken from reference TRBV30 and TRBJ1-3): SQTIHQWPATLVQPVGSPLSLECTVEGTSNPNLYWYRQAAGRGLQLLFYSVGIGQISSEVPQNLSASRPQDRQFILSSKKLLLSDSGFYLCAWSGRDTIYFGEGSWLTVV.

V is TRBV7-2 and J is TRBJ2-4; D is perhaps TRBD2 (7 bases). The CDR3 consists of 14 residues. V was cut by 4 bases and J by 7 bases, with 14 bases left in between. Germline V gene data show CDR1 as SGHTA and CDR2 as FQGNSA. DNA for the CDR3: TGTGCCAGCAGCTCCAGAGGGGGGGCGAACATTCAGTACTTC. This sequence encodes CASSSRGGANIQYF.

This chain connects TRBV7-8 to TRBJ1-5, with D perhaps TRBD1 (5 bases). The CDR3 length is 13 residues. The V and J ends lost 5 bases and 7 bases respectively, with 12 bases between them. Germline V gene data show CDR1 as SGHVS and CDR2 as FQNEAQ. The CDR3 DNA reads as TGTGCCAGCAGCGGGGGAGGGGAGCAGCCCCAGCATTTT. It codes for CASSGGGEQPQHF.

This clone was recorded once. The V gene is TRBV28, the J gene TRBJ2-7; TRBD1 agrees at 9 bases. Losses at the gene ends were 3 bases for V and 0 bases for J; bases not matched to a gene: 6. Germline CDR1 is MDHEN and CDR2 is SYDVKM. The CDR3 is made up of 16 amino acids. The CDR3 nucleotides read TGTGCCAGCAGTTTCTCCGGGACAGGGACCTCCTACGAGCAGTACTTC. Translation gives CASSFSGTGTSYEQYF.

This chain links TRBV18 with TRBJ1-1; D perhaps matches TRBD1 (5 bases). Germline V gene lookup returns CDR1 KGHSH and CDR2 LQKENI. The V gene lost 3 bases and the J gene lost 1 base, with 9 bases spanning the gap. This CDR3 has 14 amino acids. CDR3 amino acids: CASSPGQKNTEAFF. The DNA for the CDR3 is TGTGCCAGCTCACCCGGACAAAAGAACACTGAAGCTTTCTTT.

The chain has TRBV14 and TRBJ2-7; 8 positions agree with TRBD2. Germline assignment: CDR1 SGHDN and CDR2 FVKESK. This CDR3 spans 15 amino acids. Germline trimming cut 0 bases from V and 5 bases from J; bases unmatched to any gene: 6. The CDR3 region is CASSQDSGKSNEQYF. In DNA form, the CDR3 reads TGTGCCAGCAGCCAAGATAGCGGGAAGAGCAACGAGCAGTACTTC.

The sample holds a few counts of this clone. CDR3 sequence: CASSFTGVYEQYF. CDR3 in DNA: TGTGCCAGCAGCTTCACAGGGGTTTACGAGCAGTACTTC. V gene TRBV5-4 combines with J gene TRBJ2-7; 7 positions match TRBD1. This CDR3 contains 13 residues. Trimming removed 2 bases from V and 4 bases from J; junction bases left unmatched: 3. CDR1 is SGHNT and CDR2 is YYREEE in the germline V gene (reference sequence).